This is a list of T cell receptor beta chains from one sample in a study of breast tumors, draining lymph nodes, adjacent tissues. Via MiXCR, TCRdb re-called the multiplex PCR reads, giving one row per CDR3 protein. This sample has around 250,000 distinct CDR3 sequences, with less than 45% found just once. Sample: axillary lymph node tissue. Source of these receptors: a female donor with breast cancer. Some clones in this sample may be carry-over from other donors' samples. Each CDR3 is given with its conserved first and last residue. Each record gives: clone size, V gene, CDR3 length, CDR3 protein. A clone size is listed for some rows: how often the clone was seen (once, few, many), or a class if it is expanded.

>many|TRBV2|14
CASRTRRGGDTQYF
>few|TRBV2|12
CASRLQKETQYF
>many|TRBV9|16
CASSVEDFSSGNTIYF
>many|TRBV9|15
CASSVGTGGIGELFF
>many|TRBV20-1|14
CSAAGTMGGNTIYF
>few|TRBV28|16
CASRPGQLAATYEQYF
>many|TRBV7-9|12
CASSLEGGPQHF
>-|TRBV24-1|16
CATSDSRTGTAGERLF
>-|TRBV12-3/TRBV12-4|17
CASSSGDRGLGNQPQHF
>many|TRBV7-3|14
CASSFLGSDNEQFF
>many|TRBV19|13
CASSGTFNQPQHF
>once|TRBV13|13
CASGDDRDSPLHF
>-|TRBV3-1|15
CASSQKLAGVDTQYF
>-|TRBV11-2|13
CASSFFSTNEQFF
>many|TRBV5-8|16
CASSLALRTGEETQYF
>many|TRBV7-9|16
CASSLDLGGSTDTQYF
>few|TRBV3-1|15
CASRSTGTGYEKLFF
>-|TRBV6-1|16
CASSPLAGAIGNEQFF
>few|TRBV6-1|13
CASSVNREQPQHF
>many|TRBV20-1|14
CSAKDSDRWDEQYF
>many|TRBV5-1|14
CASSWGGNYNEQFF
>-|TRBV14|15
CASSLGTGGFYGSTF
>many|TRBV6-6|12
CASGLGPYEQYF
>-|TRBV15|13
CATSSTGNQPQYF